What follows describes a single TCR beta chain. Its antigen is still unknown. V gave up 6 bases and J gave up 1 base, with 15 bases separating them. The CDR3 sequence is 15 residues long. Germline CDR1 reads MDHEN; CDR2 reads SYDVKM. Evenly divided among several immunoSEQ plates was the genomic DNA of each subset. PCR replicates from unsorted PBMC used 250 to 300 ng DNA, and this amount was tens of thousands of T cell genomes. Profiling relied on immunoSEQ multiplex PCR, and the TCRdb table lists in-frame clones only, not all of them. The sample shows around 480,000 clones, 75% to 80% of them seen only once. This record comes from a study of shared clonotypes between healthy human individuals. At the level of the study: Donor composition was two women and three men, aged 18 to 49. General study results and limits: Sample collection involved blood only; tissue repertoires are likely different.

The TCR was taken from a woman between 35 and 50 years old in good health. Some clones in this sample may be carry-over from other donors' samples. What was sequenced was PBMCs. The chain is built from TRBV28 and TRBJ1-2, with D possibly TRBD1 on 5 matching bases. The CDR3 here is CASRRWDENNYGYTF. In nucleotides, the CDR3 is TGTGCCAGCAGGCGGTGGGACGAAAATAACTATGGCTACACCTTC.